The clone carrying this T cell receptor beta chain was seen a few times. Antigen specificity is unknown. Researchers amplified the TCR beta CDR3 regions from RNA transcripts. The HTBI primer set drove a first-round RT-PCR of the TCR CDR3. TCRdb reanalysed the multiplex PCR reads using MiXCR and keeps one entry per CDR3 protein. Of roughly 500,000 distinct CDR3 sequences detected, 20% to 25% appear once; the ten largest clones hold approximately 49%. This sample is drawn from a study of T cells in Graves' hyperthyroidism and ophthalmopathy. A patient was excluded if there was uncontrolled infection, other autoimmune disease, pregnancy or lactation. Diagnoses were established using clinical symptoms, serum thyroxine and TRAb, thyroid ultrasound and orbital computed tomography. CDR1 is LGHDT, CDR2 YNNKEL, per germline (reference sequence). CDR3 length: 14 residues. V dropped 1 base and J dropped 3 bases, with 9 bases sitting between them.

General study points: Blood also carried most thyroid clonotypes expanded above 0.001.

What was sequenced was blood. The chain is built from TRBV3-1 and TRBJ2-5; no clear D. The clonotype was recovered from a woman in her sixties or seventies with Graves' ophthalmopathy. Here the CDR3 reads CASSQVGLKETQYF. The CDR3 DNA is TGTGCCAGCAGCCAAGTGGGGTTAAAAGAGACCCAGTACTTC.